This T cell receptor beta chain came from a study of shared clonotypes between healthy human individuals. The germline V gene encodes CDR1 SGHRS and CDR2 YFSETQ. The CDR3 totals 15 residues. Trimming took off 3 bases at V and 0 bases at J, with 12 bases between the two ends. TCRdb's copy holds only in-frame clones and misses some; the assay was immunoSEQ multiplex PCR. The table lists some 680,000 clones, 60% to 75% of them singletons, with 1.5% to 2% in the top ten. Sample: memory CD4+ T cells sorted from blood. Noted subset: CD45RA-negative fraction. This clonotype originated in a woman in her twenties or thirties in good health. The chain employs TRBV5-1 and TRBJ1-1, with D uncertain. The CDR3 protein is CASSYGNEMNTEAFF. DNA of the CDR3: TGCGCCAGCAGCTACGGGAATGAGATGAACACTGAAGCTTTCTTT.